The sequence of this T cell receptor (beta chain) was determined in a study of blood T cell repertoires in COVID-19. Study summary: T cells, B-cell-depleted T cells, or PBMCs provided the cDNA or gDNA that served as material.

This clone was detected once. Residents of about two dozen US areas, aged roughly 18 to 90 years, made up the participants. Participant reports of clinical history set cohort assignment. From germline, CDR1 is MGHDK and CDR2 SYGVNS. This CDR3 spans 14 amino acids. Trimming removed 4 bases from V and 5 bases from J; junction bases left unmatched: 6. Authors' methods: Amplified reference gene primers provided the basis for estimating nucleated cell counts. The method was immunoSEQ multiplex PCR; TCRdb's version includes in-frame clones alone and lacks a portion of them. For V, J and clone size, that table is used; D and trimming come from the DNA. This sample has fewer than 350,000 clones, with roughly nine tenths found just once.

This sequence originates from a woman in her 40s who had recovered from COVID-19. The specimen was PBMCs or T cells enriched from blood (not recorded which). The V and J genes are TRBV25-1 and TRBJ2-3, with 7 positions matching TRBD2. CDR3 sequence reads: CASSAGKREDTQYF. The CDR3 bases are TGTGCCAGCAGTGCGGGAAAGCGGGAAGATACGCAGTATTTT.